This paragraph reports one T cell receptor beta chain. This sample was included in a study of blood T cell repertoires in COVID-19. V lost 6 bases to trimming and J lost 4 bases; unmatched junction nucleotides: 4. The CDR3 covers 15 residues. Germline CDR1 and CDR2: MRHNA and SNTAGT. Sequenced by immunoSEQ multiplex PCR; TCRdb stores in-frame clones only, minus some. The top ten clones hold 2% to 2.5% of a sample with around 290,000 clones, approximately 89% of them seen once. The receptor was derived from a woman between 25 and 40 years old with COVID-19, enrolled during active disease. V gene TRBV6-4 combines with J gene TRBJ2-3, with TRBD2 identical over 13 bases. Sequences were obtained from peripheral blood. DNA for the CDR3: TGTGCCAGCAGCCGGACTAGCGGGAGATCAGATACGCAGTATTTT. Translated, it gives CASSRTSGRSDTQYF.